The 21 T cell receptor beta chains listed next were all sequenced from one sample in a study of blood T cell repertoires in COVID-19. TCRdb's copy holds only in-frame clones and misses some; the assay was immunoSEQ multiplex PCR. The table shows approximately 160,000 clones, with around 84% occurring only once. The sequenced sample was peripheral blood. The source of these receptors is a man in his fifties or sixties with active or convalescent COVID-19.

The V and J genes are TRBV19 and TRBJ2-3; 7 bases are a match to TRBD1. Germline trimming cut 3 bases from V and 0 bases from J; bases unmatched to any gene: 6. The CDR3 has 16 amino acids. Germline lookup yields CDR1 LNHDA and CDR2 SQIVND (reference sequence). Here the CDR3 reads CASSILGTASTDTQYF. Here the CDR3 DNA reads TGTGCCAGTAGTATTCTCGGGACAGCTAGCACAGATACGCAGTATTTT. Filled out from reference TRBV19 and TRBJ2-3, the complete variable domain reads DGGITQSPKYLFRKEGQNVTLSCEQNLNHDAMYWYRQDPGQGLRLIYYSQIVNDFQKGDIAEGYSVSREKKESFPLTVTSAQKNPTAFYLCASSILGTASTDTQYFGPGTRLTVL.

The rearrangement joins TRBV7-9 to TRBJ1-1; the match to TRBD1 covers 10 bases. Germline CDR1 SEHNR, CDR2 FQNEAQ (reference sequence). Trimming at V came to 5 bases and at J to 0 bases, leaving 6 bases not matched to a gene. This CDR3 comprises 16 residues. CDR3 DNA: TGTGCCAGCAGCCGGCGACAGGGGGCTATGAACACTGAAGCTTTCTTT. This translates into CASSRRQGAMNTEAFF.

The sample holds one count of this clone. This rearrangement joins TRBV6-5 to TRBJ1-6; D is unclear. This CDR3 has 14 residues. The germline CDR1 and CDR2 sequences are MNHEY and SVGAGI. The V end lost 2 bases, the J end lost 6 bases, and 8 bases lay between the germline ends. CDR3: CASSYPGINSPLHF. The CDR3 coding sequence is TGTGCCAGCAGTTACCCGGGGATTAATTCACCCCTCCACTTT.

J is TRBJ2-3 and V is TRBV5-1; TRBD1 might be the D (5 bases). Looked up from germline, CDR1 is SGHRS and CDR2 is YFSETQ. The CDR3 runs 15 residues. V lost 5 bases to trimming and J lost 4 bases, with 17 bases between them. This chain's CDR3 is CASSTGTGNPDTQYF. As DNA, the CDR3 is TGCGCCAGCAGTACCGGAACAGGTAACCCAGATACGCAGTATTTT.

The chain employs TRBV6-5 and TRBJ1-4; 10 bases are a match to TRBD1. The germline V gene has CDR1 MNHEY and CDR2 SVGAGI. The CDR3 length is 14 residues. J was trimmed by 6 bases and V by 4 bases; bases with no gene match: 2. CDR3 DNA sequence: TGTGCCAGCAGTTTTGACAGGGGGCATGAAAAACTGTTTTTT. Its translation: CASSFDRGHEKLFF.

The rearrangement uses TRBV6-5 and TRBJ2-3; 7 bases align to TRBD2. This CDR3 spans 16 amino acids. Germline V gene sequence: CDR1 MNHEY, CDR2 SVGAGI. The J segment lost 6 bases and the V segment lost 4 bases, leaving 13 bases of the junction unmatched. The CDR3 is CASSSRRGVRADTQYF. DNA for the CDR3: TGTGCCAGCAGTTCTAGACGGGGGGTTCGCGCTGATACGCAGTATTTT.

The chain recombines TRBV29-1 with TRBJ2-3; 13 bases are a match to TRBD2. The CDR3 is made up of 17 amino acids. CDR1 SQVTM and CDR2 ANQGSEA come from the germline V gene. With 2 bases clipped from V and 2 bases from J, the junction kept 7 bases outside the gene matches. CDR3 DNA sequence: TGCAGCGTTGAAATGGGACTAGCGGGATTTCTCACAGATACGCAGTATTTT. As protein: CSVEMGLAGFLTDTQYF.

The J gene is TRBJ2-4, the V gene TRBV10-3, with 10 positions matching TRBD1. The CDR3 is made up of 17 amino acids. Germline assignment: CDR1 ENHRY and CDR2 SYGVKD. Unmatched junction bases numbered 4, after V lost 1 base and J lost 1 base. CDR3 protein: CAISELGQGMAKNIQYF. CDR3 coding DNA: TGTGCCATCAGTGAGTTGGGACAGGGGATGGCCAAAAACATTCAGTACTTC.

CDR3 nucleotide sequence: TGCAGCGTTGTCTTCACTAGCGGTCCAAAGGATACGCAGTATTTT. Translating gives CSVVFTSGPKDTQYF. The chain employs TRBV29-1 and TRBJ2-3; 8 bases match TRBD2. The CDR3 loop spans 15 amino acids. The trim removed 4 bases at V and 6 bases at J, leaving 12 bases unmatched. Per germline, CDR1 SQVTM and CDR2 ANQGSEA.

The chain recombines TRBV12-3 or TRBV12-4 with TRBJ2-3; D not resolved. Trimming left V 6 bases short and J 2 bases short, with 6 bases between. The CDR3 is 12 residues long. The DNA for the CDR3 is TGTGCCAGCAGGACTGACACAGATACGCAGTATTTT. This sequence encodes CASRTDTDTQYF.

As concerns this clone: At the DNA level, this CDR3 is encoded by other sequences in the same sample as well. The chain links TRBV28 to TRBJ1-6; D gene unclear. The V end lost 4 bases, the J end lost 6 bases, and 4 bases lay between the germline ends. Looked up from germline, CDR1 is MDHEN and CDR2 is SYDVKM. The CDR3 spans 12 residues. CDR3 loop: CASSSVNSPLHF. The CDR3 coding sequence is TGTGCCAGCAGTTCCGTTAATTCACCCCTCCACTTT. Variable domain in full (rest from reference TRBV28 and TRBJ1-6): DVKVTQSSRYLVKRTGEKVFLECVQDMDHENMFWYRQDPGLGLRLIYFSYDVKMKEKGDIPEGYSVSREKKERFSLILESASTNQTSMYLCASSSVNSPLHFGNGTRLTVT.

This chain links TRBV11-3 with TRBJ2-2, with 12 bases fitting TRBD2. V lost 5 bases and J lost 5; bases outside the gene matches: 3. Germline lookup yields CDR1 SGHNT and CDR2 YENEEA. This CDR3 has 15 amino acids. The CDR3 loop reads CASSRTSGDTGELFF. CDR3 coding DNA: TGTGCCAGCAGCCGGACTAGCGGGGATACCGGGGAGCTGTTTTTT. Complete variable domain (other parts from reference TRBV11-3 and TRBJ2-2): EAGVVQSPRYKIIEKKQPVAFWCNPISGHNTLYWYLQNLGQGPELLIRYENEEAVDDSQLPKDRFSAERLKGVDSTLKIQPAELGDSAVYLCASSRTSGDTGELFFGEGSRLTVL.

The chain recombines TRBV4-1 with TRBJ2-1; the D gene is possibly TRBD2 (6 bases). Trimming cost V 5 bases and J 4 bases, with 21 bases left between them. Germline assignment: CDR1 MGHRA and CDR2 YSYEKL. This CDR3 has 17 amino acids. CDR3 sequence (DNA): TGCGCCAGCAGCGAAGGCGCGGAGGGACGGTCGTACAATGAGCAGTTCTTC. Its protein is CASSEGAEGRSYNEQFF.

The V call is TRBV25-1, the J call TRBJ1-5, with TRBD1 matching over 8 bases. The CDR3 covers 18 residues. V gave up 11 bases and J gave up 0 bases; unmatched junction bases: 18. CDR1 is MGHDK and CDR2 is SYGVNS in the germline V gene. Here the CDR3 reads CAGGAYRGNSYSNQPQHF. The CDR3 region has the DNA TGTGCCGGGGGGGCATACAGGGGGAACTCCTATAGCAATCAGCCCCAGCATTTT.

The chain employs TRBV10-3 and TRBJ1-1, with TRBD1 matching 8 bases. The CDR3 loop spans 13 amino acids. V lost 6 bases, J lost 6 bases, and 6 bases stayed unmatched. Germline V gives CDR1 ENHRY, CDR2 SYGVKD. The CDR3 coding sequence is TGTGCCATCAGGGACAGGGAATTTTCTGAAGCTTTCTTT. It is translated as CAIRDREFSEAFF.

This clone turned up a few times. The CDR3 protein is CASSARVGDPAYEQYF. CDR3 coding DNA: TGTGCCAGCAGTGCACGGGTAGGTGACCCGGCCTACGAGCAGTACTTC. The chain uses TRBV25-1 and TRBJ2-7; D not certain. The CDR3 is 16 residues long. CDR1 is MGHDK, CDR2 SYGVNS, per germline. V was trimmed by 4 bases and J by 2 bases, leaving 18 bases between them.

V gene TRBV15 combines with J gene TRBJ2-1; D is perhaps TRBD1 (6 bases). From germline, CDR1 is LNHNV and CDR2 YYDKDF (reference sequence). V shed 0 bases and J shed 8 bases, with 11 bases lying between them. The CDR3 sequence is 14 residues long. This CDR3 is CATSRDSRGDEQFF. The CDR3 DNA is TGTGCCACCAGCAGAGATTCCAGGGGTGATGAGCAGTTCTTC.

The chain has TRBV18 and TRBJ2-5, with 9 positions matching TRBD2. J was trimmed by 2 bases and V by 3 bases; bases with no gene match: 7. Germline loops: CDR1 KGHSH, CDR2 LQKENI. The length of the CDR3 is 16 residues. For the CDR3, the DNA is TGTGCCAGCTCACCCAGGCGGGGGGGGCGACAAGAGACCCAGTACTTC. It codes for CASSPRRGGRQETQYF.

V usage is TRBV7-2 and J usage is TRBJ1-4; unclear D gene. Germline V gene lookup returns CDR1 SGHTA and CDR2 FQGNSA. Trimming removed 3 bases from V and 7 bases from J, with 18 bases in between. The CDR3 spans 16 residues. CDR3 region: CASSFSPTGSGEKLFF. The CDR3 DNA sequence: TGTGCCAGCAGCTTTAGTCCTACGGGGAGTGGTGAAAAACTGTTTTTT.

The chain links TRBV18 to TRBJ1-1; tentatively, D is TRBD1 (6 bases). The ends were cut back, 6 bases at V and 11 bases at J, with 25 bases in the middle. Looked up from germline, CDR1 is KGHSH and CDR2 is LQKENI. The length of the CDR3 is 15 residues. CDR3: CASSPTQGPQVRAFF. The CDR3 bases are TGTGCCAGCTCGCCGACGCAGGGGCCTCAGGTTCGGGCTTTCTTT. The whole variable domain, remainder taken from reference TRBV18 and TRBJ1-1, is NAGVMQNPRHLVRRRGQEARLRCSPMKGHSHVYWYRQLPEEGLKFMVYLQKENIIDESGMPKERFSAEFPKEGPSILRIQQVVRGDSAAYFCASSPTQGPQVRAFFGQGTRLTVV.

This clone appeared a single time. CDR3: CASSQGTGLAGGLYEQYF. CDR3 DNA sequence: TGTGCCAGCAGCCAAGGGACAGGACTAGCGGGAGGTTTGTACGAGCAGTACTTC. The rearrangement uses TRBV3-1 (or the pseudogene TRBV3-2) and TRBJ2-7, with 14 bases aligning to TRBD2. Germline CDR1 LGHDT, CDR2 YNNKEL (reference sequence). The CDR3 has 18 amino acids. V was pared by 1 base and J by 4 bases, with 9 bases of the junction left unmatched.